The present TCR beta chain was sequenced within a study of metastatic and nonmetastatic thyroid tumors. All patients were treatment-naive before thyroid surgery. This clone was seen a few times. This CDR3 is built from 15 residues. Looked up from germline, CDR1 is MDHEN and CDR2 is SYDVKM. Trimming removed 5 bases from V and 7 bases from J; junction bases left unmatched: 10. TCRdb re-called clones via MiXCR from the PCR reads. Counted here are about 25,000 clones, 20% occurring once; the ten biggest clones make up roughly 4.4%. The chain combines TRBV28 with TRBJ1-5, with 8 nucleotides matching TRBD1. This TCR was recovered from a female donor with papillary thyroid cancer or a benign thyroid nodule (not recorded which). Some clones in this sample may be carry-over from other donors' samples. The sample was adjacent normal tissue. The CDR3 nucleotides are TGTGCCAGCAGTGAGACAGGGGTCGCCGTACAGCCCCAGCATTTT. Amino acid sequence: CASSETGVAVQPQHF.